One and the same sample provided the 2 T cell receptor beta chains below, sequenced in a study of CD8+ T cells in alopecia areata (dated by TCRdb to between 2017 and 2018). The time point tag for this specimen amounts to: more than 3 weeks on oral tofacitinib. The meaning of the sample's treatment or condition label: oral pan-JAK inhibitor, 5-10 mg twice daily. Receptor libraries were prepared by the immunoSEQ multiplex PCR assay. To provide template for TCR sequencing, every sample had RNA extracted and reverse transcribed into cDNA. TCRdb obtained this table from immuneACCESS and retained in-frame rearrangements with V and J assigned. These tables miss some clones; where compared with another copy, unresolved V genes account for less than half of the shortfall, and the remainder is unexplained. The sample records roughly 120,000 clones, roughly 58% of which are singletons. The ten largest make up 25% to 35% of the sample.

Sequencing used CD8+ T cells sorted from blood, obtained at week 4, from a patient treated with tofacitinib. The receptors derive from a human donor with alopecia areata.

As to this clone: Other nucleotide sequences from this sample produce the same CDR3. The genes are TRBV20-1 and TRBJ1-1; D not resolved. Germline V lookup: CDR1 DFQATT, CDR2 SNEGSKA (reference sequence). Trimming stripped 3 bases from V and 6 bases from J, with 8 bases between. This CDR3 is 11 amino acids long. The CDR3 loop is CSAREGAEAFF. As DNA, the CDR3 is TGCAGTGCTAGGGAGGGCGCTGAAGCTTTCTTT.

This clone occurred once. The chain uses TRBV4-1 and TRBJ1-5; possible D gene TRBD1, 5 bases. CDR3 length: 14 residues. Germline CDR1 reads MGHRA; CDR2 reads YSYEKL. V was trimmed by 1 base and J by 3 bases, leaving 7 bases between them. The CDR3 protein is CASSQGGFNQPQHF. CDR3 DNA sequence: TGCGCCAGCAGCCAAGGGGGGTTCAATCAGCCCCAGCATTTT.